One sample yielded the 21 T cell receptor beta chains listed below, sequenced in a study of identical twins. TCRdb ran MiXCR on the 5' RACE reads and lists one entry per CDR3 protein. Found here are about 240,000 distinct CDR3 sequences, 7.5% of them singletons; the top ten hold about 5.6%. These same data were also listed under a study on yellow fever vaccine responses in identical twins.

Sequencing was done on a sample of CD8+ T cells sorted from blood. The receptors shown here come from a woman in her late teens or twenties in good health.

The chain has TRBV5-5 and TRBJ2-7; 7 positions match TRBD1. CDR3 size: 16 residues. The germline V gene encodes CDR1 SGHKS and CDR2 YYEKEE (reference sequence). V was pared by 0 bases and J by 6 bases, with 12 bases of the junction left unmatched. In nucleotides, the CDR3 is TGTGCCAGCAGCTTGGGGGTAAGGATGACAGGGAGCGAGCAGTACTTC. Translated: CASSLGVRMTGSEQYF.

The chain combines TRBV14 with TRBJ1-2; 7 bases align to TRBD1. The trim removed 2 bases at V and 3 bases at J, leaving 6 bases unmatched. The CDR3 extends over 15 amino acids. CDR1 is SGHDN and CDR2 is FVKESK in the germline V gene. CDR3 in DNA: TGTGCCAGCAGCCAAACCGGGACAGCCTACTATGGCTACACCTTC. Its translation: CASSQTGTAYYGYTF.

This clonotype was observed a few times. The gene calls are TRBV11-2 and TRBJ2-1; D call uncertain. V dropped 2 bases and J dropped 5 bases, with 10 bases sitting between them. From germline, CDR1 is SGHAT and CDR2 FQNNGV. CDR3 length: 14 residues. The DNA for the CDR3 is TGTGCCAGCAGCTTAACTATATCAGACAATGAGCAGTTCTTC. Translating it yields CASSLTISDNEQFF.

The chain recombines TRBV29-1 with TRBJ2-5; D call uncertain. Germline V lookup: CDR1 SQVTM, CDR2 ANQGSEA. This CDR3 has 14 residues. Trimming pared 0 bases from V and 2 bases from J, leaving 10 bases between. For the CDR3, the DNA is TGCAGCGTTGAAGACGTGGGAAGACAAGAGACCCAGTACTTC. It translates to CSVEDVGRQETQYF.

The chain has TRBV3-1 and TRBJ2-5; the D gene is possibly TRBD1 (6 bases). Trimming cost V 6 bases and J 1 base, with 12 bases left between them. This CDR3 contains 14 residues. The V gene's germline CDR1 is LGHDT and CDR2 YNNKEL (reference sequence). In nucleotides, the CDR3 is TGTGCCAGCAGGCCCCAGGGGAGCCAAGAGACCCAGTACTTC. Amino acid sequence: CASRPQGSQETQYF.

This clonotype was seen many times. J is TRBJ1-5 and V is TRBV28; D call uncertain. CDR3 length equals 13 residues. Germline V gene lookup returns CDR1 MDHEN and CDR2 SYDVKM. Between the trimmed V and J ends, which lost 2 bases and 2 bases, there was a span of 4 bases. The CDR3 DNA reads TGTGCCAGCAGTTTAGCCCGCAATCAGCCCCAGCATTTT. Its translation: CASSLARNQPQHF.

This clonotype was seen ten or more times. V gene TRBV6-5 combines with J gene TRBJ1-2; no firm D call. Germline CDR1 reads MNHEY; CDR2 reads SVGAGI. V was pared by 1 base and J by 3 bases, with 15 bases between. The CDR3 runs to 16 residues. The CDR3 sequence: CASSYLKFSRDYGYTF. CDR3 bases: TGTGCCAGCAGTTACTTAAAATTCAGTCGAGACTATGGCTACACCTTC.

This clonotype appeared many times. The chain has TRBV28 and TRBJ1-1; D is unclear. Germline CDR1 reads MDHEN; CDR2 reads SYDVKM. V was pared by 1 base and J by 2 bases, with 8 bases between. The CDR3 has 14 amino acids. CDR3 sequence reads: CASSLFIGNTEAFF. As DNA, the CDR3 is TGTGCCAGCAGTTTATTTATAGGAAACACTGAAGCTTTCTTT.

This clonotype was recorded at least ten times. The chain carries TRBV2 and TRBJ2-2; 14 bases fit TRBD2. Germline lookup yields CDR1 SNHLY and CDR2 FYNNEI. This CDR3 spans 18 amino acids. V was clipped by 3 bases and J by 6 bases; unmatched bases: 9. As DNA, the CDR3 is TGTGCCAGCAGTGAGGGACTAGCGGGAGATATTCGGCCCGGGGAGCTGTTTTTT. It codes for CASSEGLAGDIRPGELFF. The whole variable domain, filled in from reference TRBV2 and TRBJ2-2, reads EPEVTQTPSHQVTQMGQEVILRCVPISNHLYFYWYRQILGQKVEFLVSFYNNEISEKSEIFDDQFSVERPDGSNFTLKIRSTKLEDSAMYFCASSEGLAGDIRPGELFFGEGSRLTVL.

This clonotype was observed a few times. The rearrangement links TRBV7-8 to TRBJ2-7; 8 nucleotides agree with TRBD2. Germline trimming cut 1 base from V and 3 bases from J; bases unmatched to any gene: 8. Germline V gene lookup returns CDR1 SGHVS and CDR2 FQNEAQ. The CDR3 has 16 residues. The CDR3 DNA follows: TGTGCCAGCAGCTTAGGTTTTGATGGGACTAGCTACGAGCAGTACTTC. It encodes CASSLGFDGTSYEQYF.

This clonotype has just a few counts. The rearrangement links TRBV6-1 to TRBJ2-5, with TRBD1 matching 7 bases. Losses at the gene ends were 6 bases for V and 4 bases for J; bases not matched to a gene: 8. The germline gives CDR1 MNHNS, CDR2 SASEGT. The CDR3 length is 14 residues. As DNA, the CDR3 is TGTGCCAGCAGCCCTGGGACAGCCGGAGAGACCCAGTACTTC. This encodes CASSPGTAGETQYF.

This sequence joins TRBV7-9 and TRBJ2-1, with TRBD2 matching 8 bases. The CDR3 is 16 amino acids. Germline V gives CDR1 SEHNR, CDR2 FQNEAQ (reference sequence). The ends lost 4 bases at V and 2 bases at J; junction bases unmatched: 7. The CDR3 spells CASSSIAGPPYNEQFF. The DNA for the CDR3 is TGTGCCAGCAGCTCTATAGCGGGGCCCCCCTACAATGAGCAGTTCTTC.

The rearrangement uses TRBV4-1 and TRBJ2-7; 11 nucleotides align to TRBD1. The junction had 8 bases not matched to a gene; V was cut back by 0 bases and J by 4 bases. The germline gives CDR1 MGHRA, CDR2 YSYEKL. The CDR3 covers 17 residues. CDR3 coding DNA: TGCGCCAGCAGCCAAGACCCCTGGACAGGGGGCTTATACGAGCAGTACTTC. Amino acids: CASSQDPWTGGLYEQYF.

This clonotype was recorded a few times. The rearrangement joins TRBV24-1 to TRBJ1-5; 9 bases are shared with TRBD1. V shed 9 bases and J 3 bases; nucleotides not matched to a gene: 8. CDR3 length equals 15 residues. CDR1 and CDR2 from the germline V gene are KGHDR and SFDVKD. The CDR3 nucleotides read TGTGCCACCGCCAAGACAGGGGGAGCCAATCAGCCCCAGCATTTT. Translated: CATAKTGGANQPQHF.

This chain links TRBV28 with TRBJ1-6, with a possible D match to TRBD1 (6 bases). V gave up 3 bases and J gave up 9 bases, with 12 bases separating them. This CDR3 spans 14 amino acids. The V gene's germline CDR1 is MDHEN and CDR2 SYDVKM. DNA of the CDR3: TGTGCCAGCAGTTTTTCGGGGGCCGGTTCACCCCTCCACTTT. This translates into CASSFSGAGSPLHF.

This clonotype turned up a few times. The rearrangement joins TRBV12-3 or TRBV12-4 to TRBJ2-7; D is unclear. V was clipped by 3 bases and J by 1 base, with 13 bases between them. The CDR3 has 15 residues. The CDR3 coding sequence is TGTGCCAGCAGTTTCAGATTAGCCTCTTCCTACGAGCAGTACTTC. This encodes CASSFRLASSYEQYF.

This clonotype was observed many times. The rearrangement links TRBV4-1 to TRBJ2-1; D is unclear. V lost 3 bases and J lost 9, with 9 bases in between. Per germline, CDR1 MGHRA and CDR2 YSYEKL. The length of the CDR3 is 12 residues. DNA of the CDR3: TGCGCCAGCAGCCACCTAAGGAGTGAGCAGTTCTTC. Translated, it gives CASSHLRSEQFF.

In this sample, this clonotype turned up many times. The CDR3 DNA sequence: TGCGCCAGCAGTGAATCGGGGCGGGGAAACGAGCAGTACGTC. The encoded protein is CASSESGRGNEQYV. The gene calls are TRBV10-2 and TRBJ2-7; D may be TRBD2 (6 bases). Germline CDR1 and CDR2: WSHSY and SAAADI. CDR3 length: 14 amino acids. V dropped 3 bases and J dropped 5 bases, with 14 bases sitting between them.

This clonotype has at least ten counts. The V and J genes are TRBV3-1 and TRBJ2-1; 12 positions agree with TRBD2. V dropped 4 bases and J dropped 3; count of bases not matched to a gene: 7. The CDR3 is made up of 17 amino acids. Germline values: CDR1 LGHDT, CDR2 YNNKEL (reference sequence). The CDR3: CASSPRTSGALYNEQFF. CDR3 DNA sequence: TGTGCCAGCAGCCCTAGGACTAGCGGGGCTCTCTACAATGAGCAGTTCTTC.

V is TRBV15 and J is TRBJ2-1, with 10 nucleotides matching TRBD2. Germline CDR1 is LNHNV and CDR2 is YYDKDF (reference sequence). The CDR3 runs to 14 residues. Trimming cost V 5 bases and J 4 bases; bases outside gene matches: 2. CDR3 protein: CATSLAGEYNEQFF. The CDR3 DNA is TGTGCCACCAGCCTAGCGGGAGAGTACAATGAGCAGTTCTTC. The full variable domain, completed using reference TRBV15 and TRBJ2-1, is DAMVIQNPRYQVTQFGKPVTLSCSQTLNHNVMYWYQQKSSQAPKLLFHYYDKDFNNEADTPDNFQSRRPNTSFCFLDIRSPGLGDTAMYLCATSLAGEYNEQFFGPGTRLTVL.

The V and J genes are TRBV2 and TRBJ2-3, with D maybe TRBD1 (7 bases). CDR1 and CDR2 from the germline V gene are SNHLY and FYNNEI. V was pared by 5 bases and J by 5 bases, with 20 bases between. The CDR3 totals 16 residues. The CDR3 coding sequence is TGTGCCAGCAGTACCCCCGGGACTCCAGGGGGAGATACGCAGTATTTT. Its translation: CASSTPGTPGGDTQYF.